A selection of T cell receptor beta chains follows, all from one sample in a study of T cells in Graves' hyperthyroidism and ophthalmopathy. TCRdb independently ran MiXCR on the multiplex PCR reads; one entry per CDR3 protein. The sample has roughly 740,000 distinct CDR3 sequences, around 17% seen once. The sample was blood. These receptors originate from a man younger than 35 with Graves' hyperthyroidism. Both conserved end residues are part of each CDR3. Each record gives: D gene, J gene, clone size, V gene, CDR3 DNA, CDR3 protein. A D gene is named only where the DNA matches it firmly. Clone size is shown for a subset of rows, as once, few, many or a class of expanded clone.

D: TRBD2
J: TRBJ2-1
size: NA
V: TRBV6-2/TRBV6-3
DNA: TGTGCCAGCAGTTCCCCGGGACTAGCGGGAGTCCTTGAGCAGTTCTTC
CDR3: CASSSPGLAGVLEQFF

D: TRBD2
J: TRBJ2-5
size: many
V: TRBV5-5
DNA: TGTGCCAGCAGCTTGGTAGCGGGCAAGGAGACCCAGTACTTC
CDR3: CASSLVAGKETQYF

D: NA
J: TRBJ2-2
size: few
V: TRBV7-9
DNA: TGTGCCAGCAGCTTAGTGCAGGTTATGAACACCGGGGAGCTGTTTTTT
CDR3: CASSLVQVMNTGELFF

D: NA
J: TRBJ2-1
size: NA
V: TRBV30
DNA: TGTGCCTGGAGTGTGGGTAGCGGTACCTACAATGAGCAGTTCTTC
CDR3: CAWSVGSGTYNEQFF

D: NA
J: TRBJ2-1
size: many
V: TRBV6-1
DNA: TGTGCCAGCAGTGAAAAGTGGGGCCCAAATGAGCAGTTCTTC
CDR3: CASSEKWGPNEQFF

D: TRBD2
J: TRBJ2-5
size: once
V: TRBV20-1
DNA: TGCAGTGCTATCCCCGCGACTGGGGGGGTGGTGGAGACCCAGTACTTC
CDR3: CSAIPATGGVVETQYF

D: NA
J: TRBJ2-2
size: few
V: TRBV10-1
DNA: TGCGCCAGCAGTGTTCGCGACGGCGCAACCGGGGAGCTGTTTTTT
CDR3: CASSVRDGATGELFF

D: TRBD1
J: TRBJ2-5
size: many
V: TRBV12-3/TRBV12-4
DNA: TGTGCCAGCAGCTGGGACAGGGCAGAGACCCAGTACTTC
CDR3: CASSWDRAETQYF

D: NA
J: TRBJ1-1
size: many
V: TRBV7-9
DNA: TGTGCCAGCAGGCCGAGCCCCGGGTTATACACTGAAGCTTTCTTT
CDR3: CASRPSPGLYTEAFF

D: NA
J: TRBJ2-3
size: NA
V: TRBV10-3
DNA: TGTGCCATCAGTGAAACGGCAGGGGAAGCAGATACGCAGTATTTT
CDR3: CAISETAGEADTQYF

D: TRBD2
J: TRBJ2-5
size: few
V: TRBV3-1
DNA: TGTGCCAGCAGCCCACTGGCGGGAGGGAAGACCCAGTACTTC
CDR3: CASSPLAGGKTQYF

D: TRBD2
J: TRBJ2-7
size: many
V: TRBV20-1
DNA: TGCAGTGCCACTGGACTAGCGGACTACGAGCAGTACTTC
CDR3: CSATGLADYEQYF

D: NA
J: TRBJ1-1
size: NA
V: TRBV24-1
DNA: TGTGCCACCAGTACAGGGTACACTGAAGCTTTCTTT
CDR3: CATSTGYTEAFF

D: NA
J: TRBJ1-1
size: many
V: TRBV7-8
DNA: TGTGCCAGCAGCTTAGCTACAGGGCACACTGAAGCTTTCTTT
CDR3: CASSLATGHTEAFF

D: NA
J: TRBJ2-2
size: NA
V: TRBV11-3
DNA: TGTGCCAGCAGTTCCACGGGATTAGCGACCGGGGAGCTGTTTTTT
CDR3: CASSSTGLATGELFF

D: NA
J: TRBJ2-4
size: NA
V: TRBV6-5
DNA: TGTGCCAGCAGTTTTAGCGTGTCGACCACCAGGGACATTCAGTACTTC
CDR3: CASSFSVSTTRDIQYF

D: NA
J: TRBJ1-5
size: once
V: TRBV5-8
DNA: TGTGCCAGCAGCTACGGGAAAGTATACGATCAGCCCCAGCATTTT
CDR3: CASSYGKVYDQPQHF

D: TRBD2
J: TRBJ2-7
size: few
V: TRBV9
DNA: TGTGCCAGCAGCGCGGCTCCGGGACTAGGGGGCGAGCAGTACTTC
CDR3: CASSAAPGLGGEQYF

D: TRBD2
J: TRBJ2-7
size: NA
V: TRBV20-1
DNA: TGCAGTGCTAGAGGGACTAGCGGGACCCCATACGAGCAGTACTTC
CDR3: CSARGTSGTPYEQYF

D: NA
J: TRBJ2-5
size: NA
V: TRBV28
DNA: TGTGCCAGCTCTTTACGCAGCCCAGGAGAGACCCAGTACTTC
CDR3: CASSLRSPGETQYF

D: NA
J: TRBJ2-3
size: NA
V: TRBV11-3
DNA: TGTGCCAGCAGCTTTTTTGTGCGGCAAGATACGCAGTATTTT
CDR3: CASSFFVRQDTQYF

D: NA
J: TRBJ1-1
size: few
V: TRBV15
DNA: TGTGCCACCAGCAGAGACCGTCGGGGGAACACTGAAGCTTTCTTT
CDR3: CATSRDRRGNTEAFF